The clone carrying this TCR beta chain was seen more than once but under ten times. As originally analysed: Amplifying reference gene primers gave estimates of nucleated cell counts. Profiled with immunoSEQ multiplex PCR; TCRdb holds only in-frame clones, not every one. For V, J and clone size, that table is used; D and trimming come from the DNA. Here the sample spans 300,000 to 450,000 clones, around 92% being singletons. This record belongs to a study of blood T cell repertoires in COVID-19. The wider study: Samples representing acute and convalescent COVID-19 were sourced from the United States, Italy and Spain. Nucleic acid was either cDNA or gDNA, and it came from T cells, B-cell-depleted T cells, or PBMCs.

Recruited during active infection, patients (from Seattle) were subsequently followed longitudinally. Sample: peripheral blood. The sequence was obtained from a woman aged 25 to 45 with COVID-19, enrolled during active disease.

This chain's CDR3 is CAWRLAGPHSSYNEQFF. The CDR3 nucleotides read TGTGCCTGGAGACTAGCGGGCCCTCATAGCTCCTACAATGAGCAGTTCTTC. The chain uses TRBV30 and TRBJ2-1, with TRBD2 identical over 9 bases. The CDR3 contains 17 residues. V shed 3 bases, J shed 0 bases, and the junction held 9 bases outside the gene matches. Per germline, CDR1 GTSNPN and CDR2 SVGIG (reference sequence).